These 31 T cell receptor beta chains share one sample of origin, sequenced in a study of T cells in Graves' hyperthyroidism and ophthalmopathy. Amplification of TCR beta CDR3 regions used RNA as the template. Primed by the HTBI set, a first-round RT-PCR was run on the TCR CDR3. TCRdb redid the calling of the multiplex PCR reads with MiXCR, one entry per CDR3 protein. This sample has around 350,000 distinct CDR3 sequences, with roughly 15% found just once. What was sequenced was blood. Receptor source: a young woman with Graves' ophthalmopathy.

This clonotype was observed at least ten times. The rearrangement links TRBV9 to TRBJ1-1; 7 nucleotides agree with TRBD1. Germline CDR1 reads SGDLS; CDR2 reads YYNGEE. The CDR3 is 16 amino acids. Germline trimming cut 1 base from V and 0 bases from J; bases unmatched to any gene: 6. CDR3 region: CASSVSPGGLNTEAFF. CDR3 sequence (DNA): TGTGCCAGCAGCGTAAGCCCAGGGGGACTGAACACTGAAGCTTTCTTT. The variable domain in full, completed from reference TRBV9 and TRBJ1-1, reads DSGVTQTPKHLITATGQRVTLRCSPRSGDLSVYWYQQSLDQGLQFLIQYYNGEERAKGNILERFSAQQFPDLHSELNLSSLELGDSALYFCASSVSPGGLNTEAFFGQGTRLTVV.

Ten or more counts support this clonotype. J is TRBJ1-5 and V is TRBV10-3; TRBD1 matches 9 bases. The V segment lost 6 bases and the J segment 4 bases; nucleotides outside the gene matches: 4. The CDR3 covers 14 residues. The V gene's germline CDR1 is ENHRY and CDR2 SYGVKD. The CDR3 DNA sequence: TGTGCCATCAGCCAAGACAGGGGGAATCAGCCCCAGCATTTT. Translation gives CAISQDRGNQPQHF.

The chain uses TRBV13 and TRBJ1-2, with TRBD1 identical over 10 bases. V dropped 3 bases and J dropped 1; count of bases not matched to a gene: 8. CDR1 and CDR2 from the germline V gene are PRHDT and FYEKMQ (reference sequence). The CDR3 spans 17 residues. In DNA form, the CDR3 reads TGTGCCAGCAGCTTGCGACAGGGGGCGCGAGATAACTATGGCTACACCTTC. Its protein product is CASSLRQGARDNYGYTF.

The CDR3 DNA is TGCGCCAGCAGCTTGGGACAGGGTAACTACGAGCAGTACTTC. Encoded protein: CASSLGQGNYEQYF. The chain has TRBV5-1 and TRBJ2-7, with 7 bases that match TRBD1. This CDR3 has 14 residues. Germline V gives CDR1 SGHRS, CDR2 YFSETQ. The V and J ends lost 0 bases and 3 bases, in that order; junction bases with no gene match: 3.

The J gene is TRBJ2-5, the V gene TRBV7-9, with D hard to call. V lost 0 bases, J lost 3 bases, and 8 bases lay in between. Germline CDR1 is SEHNR and CDR2 is FQNEAQ (reference sequence). CDR3 length: 14 amino acids. The DNA of the CDR3 is TGTGCCAGCAGCTTAGCGCAGGTCGAAGAGACCCAGTACTTC. It encodes CASSLAQVEETQYF.

This clonotype was detected many times. The chain uses TRBV30 and TRBJ2-5; D is perhaps TRBD2 (7 bases). Germline V CDR1 and CDR2: GTSNPN, SVGIG (reference sequence). V lost 6 bases to trimming and J lost 3 bases, with 11 bases between them. This CDR3 has 12 amino acids. The CDR3, as DNA: TGTGCCTGCCAAGGGGGGGAAGAGACCCAGTACTTC. It encodes CACQGGEETQYF.

This clonotype was counted many times. V usage is TRBV20-1 and J usage is TRBJ1-1, with 7 bases matching TRBD1. Germline V gives CDR1 DFQATT, CDR2 SNEGSKA (reference sequence). This CDR3 region has 14 residues. Trimming took 6 bases from V and 2 from J; bases not matched to a gene: 9. Here the CDR3 reads CSATRGQLNTEAFF. In DNA, the CDR3 is TGCAGTGCGACTCGGGGACAGCTCAACACTGAAGCTTTCTTT.

The chain uses TRBV19 and TRBJ2-7, with TRBD2 matching 13 bases. Germline assignment: CDR1 LNHDA and CDR2 SQIVND (reference sequence). This CDR3 is 18 amino acids long. Germline trimming cut 1 base from V and 0 bases from J; bases unmatched to any gene: 6. The CDR3 DNA is TGTGCCAGTAGTATAGCCAAGGGACTAGCGGGGTTCTCCTACGAGCAGTACTTC. The encoded protein is CASSIAKGLAGFSYEQYF.

The V and J genes are TRBV20-1 and TRBJ2-7; D is tentatively TRBD1 or TRBD2 (8 bases each). Germline CDR1 and CDR2: DFQATT and SNEGSKA (reference sequence). The CDR3 is 16 residues long. Trimming left V 4 bases short and J 7 bases short, with 26 bases between. The CDR3 loop reads CSAIRRGAQYRGEQYF. CDR3 in DNA: TGCAGTGCTATCCGGCGGGGGGCCCAATACAGGGGGGAGCAGTACTTC.

The V call is TRBV19, the J call TRBJ1-2; no clear D gene. Trimming shortened V by 8 bases and J by 5 bases, and 18 bases separated the two germline ends. CDR3 size: 14 residues. Germline V CDR1 and CDR2: LNHDA, SQIVND (reference sequence). CDR3 bases: TGTGCCAGTCGCCGGTCGAGCCGTGCATATGGCTACACCTTC. Translating gives CASRRSSRAYGYTF. Using reference TRBV19 and TRBJ1-2 for the parts outside the CDR3, the full variable domain is DGGITQSPKYLFRKEGQNVTLSCEQNLNHDAMYWYRQDPGQGLRLIYYSQIVNDFQKGDIAEGYSVSREKKESFPLTVTSAQKNPTAFYLCASRRSSRAYGYTFGSGTRLTVV.

The rearrangement uses TRBV29-1 and TRBJ2-1; 11 nucleotides match TRBD2. Germline lookup yields CDR1 SQVTM and CDR2 ANQGSEA. This CDR3 has 13 residues. Trimming at V came to 6 bases and at J to 9 bases, leaving 7 bases not matched to a gene. DNA of the CDR3: TGCAGCGTCAATAGCGGGGGGGCAGGTGAGCAGTTCTTC. It translates to CSVNSGGAGEQFF.

This clonotype came up a few times. The rearrangement uses TRBV12-3 or TRBV12-4 and TRBJ2-2; TRBD1 is a possible D gene (6 bases). The V gene lost 6 bases and the J gene lost 3 bases, with 17 bases spanning the gap. The CDR3 spans 16 residues. CDR3 residues: CASSLPFQGYTGELFF. The CDR3 nucleotides read TGTGCCAGCAGCCTCCCCTTTCAGGGGTACACCGGGGAGCTGTTTTTT.

This clonotype was seen ten or more times. J is TRBJ2-1 and V is TRBV2; D is undetermined. The CDR3 contains 12 residues. CDR1 and CDR2 (germline): SNHLY, FYNNEI. V was shortened by 6 bases and J by 5 bases, with 8 bases between the two germline ends. CDR3 DNA sequence: TGTGCCAGCAGGCCTCGACACAATGAGCAGTTCTTC. Residues: CASRPRHNEQFF.

This clonotype was seen only a few times. V is TRBV6-2 or TRBV6-3 and J is TRBJ1-1; D possibly corresponds to TRBD1 (6 bases). The CDR3 spans 15 residues. The germline V gene has CDR1 MNHEY and CDR2 SVGEGT. V gave up 0 bases and J gave up 3 bases, with 11 bases separating them. The chain's CDR3 is CASSYSSRGHTEAFF. CDR3 DNA sequence: TGTGCCAGCAGTTACTCGAGCAGGGGCCACACTGAAGCTTTCTTT.

This chain joins TRBV20-1 and TRBJ1-3; D gene uncertain. The V gene's germline CDR1 is DFQATT and CDR2 SNEGSKA (reference sequence). V shed 0 bases and J shed 0 bases, with 6 bases lying between them. The CDR3 has 14 amino acids. The CDR3 loop is CSARDRRSGNTIYF. The CDR3 DNA sequence: TGCAGTGCTAGAGATCGGCGCTCTGGAAACACCATATATTTT.

This clonotype was seen a few times. J is TRBJ1-1 and V is TRBV24-1, with unresolved D. Germline V gives CDR1 KGHDR, CDR2 SFDVKD. V was pared by 4 bases and J by 5 bases, with 13 bases between. The CDR3 covers 14 residues. CDR3 DNA: TGTGCCACCAGTGAAAAAACCCCGGGGACTGAAGCTTTCTTT. Amino acids: CATSEKTPGTEAFF.

V gene TRBV6-1 combines with J gene TRBJ2-6, with a possible D match to TRBD2 (7 bases). The CDR3 loop spans 16 amino acids. V lost 8 bases and J lost 4, with 18 bases in between. Germline CDR1 MNHNS, CDR2 SASEGT. The CDR3 reads CASGNIGGVGANVLTF. The CDR3 coding sequence is TGTGCCAGCGGTAATATAGGGGGGGTCGGGGCCAACGTCCTGACTTTC.

V usage is TRBV15 and J usage is TRBJ2-2, with 9 bases fitting TRBD2. CDR3 length: 17 residues. CDR1 LNHNV and CDR2 YYDKDF come from the germline V gene (reference sequence). The junction had 3 bases not matched to a gene; V was cut back by 1 base and J by 0 bases. For the CDR3, the DNA is TGTGCCACCAGCAGAGTCGGCGGGAGGGCGAACACCGGGGAGCTGTTTTTT. It translates to CATSRVGGRANTGELFF.

This clonotype was counted at least ten times. The chain joins TRBV24-1 to TRBJ2-1; possibly TRBD2 for D (5 bases). The CDR3 runs to 15 residues. V lost 5 bases and J lost 5, with 15 bases in between. CDR1 and CDR2 from the germline V gene are KGHDR and SFDVKD. In nucleotides, the CDR3 is TGTGCCACCAGTGTGGGTGCTATCGGGGACAATGAGCAGTTCTTC. It translates to CATSVGAIGDNEQFF.

This clonotype was seen a single time. V usage is TRBV7-9 and J usage is TRBJ2-1; 9 nucleotides match TRBD2. The CDR3 runs 19 residues. The germline CDR1 and CDR2 sequences are SEHNR and FQNEAQ (reference sequence). The J segment lost 0 bases and the V segment lost 1 base, leaving 10 bases of the junction unmatched. CDR3 DNA: TGTGCCAGCAGCTTAGGCCGGGGTAGCGGGGGCCGCTCCTACAATGAGCAGTTCTTC. Its translation is CASSLGRGSGGRSYNEQFF.

This clonotype was observed at least ten times. At one of its ends the junction is not consistent with the germline gene, which may arise from a read error. The chain employs TRBV6-1 and TRBJ2-1, with D tentatively TRBD2 (7 bases). The CDR3 spans 14 residues. Germline CDR1 and CDR2: MNHNS and SASEGT. The CDR3 sequence is CASREVGGANEQFF. In nucleotides, the CDR3 is TGTGCCAGCAGAGAAGTGGGGGGGGCGAATGAGCAGTTCTTC.

This clonotype was picked up a small number of times. The chain employs TRBV6-5 and TRBJ1-5; 7 bases agree with TRBD1. Germline CDR1 MNHEY, CDR2 SVGAGI. Germline trimming cut 0 bases from V and 6 bases from J; bases unmatched to any gene: 5. The CDR3 has 15 residues. The CDR3 spells CASSYSEGAGQPQHF. CDR3 coding DNA: TGTGCCAGCAGTTACTCCGAGGGGGCAGGTCAGCCCCAGCATTTT.

This clonotype was seen repeatedly, ten times or more. V gene TRBV15 combines with J gene TRBJ1-2; the D gene is possibly TRBD1 (5 bases). This CDR3 is 14 amino acids long. Germline values: CDR1 LNHNV, CDR2 YYDKDF (reference sequence). Between the trimmed V and J ends, which lost 0 bases and 8 bases, there was a span of 13 bases. The CDR3, as DNA: TGTGCCACCAGCAGAGAGGCAGGGCCAAGGGGCTACACCTTC. This encodes CATSREAGPRGYTF.

The table lists this clonotype with many counts. The chain joins TRBV27 to TRBJ2-3; D gene uncertain. Trimming took 2 bases from V and 4 from J, leaving 4 bases between them. Germline CDR1 is MNHEY and CDR2 is SMNVEV (reference sequence). This CDR3 is built from 12 residues. The CDR3: CASSLPADTQYF. The DNA of the CDR3 is TGTGCCAGCAGTTTACCGGCAGATACGCAGTATTTT.

On this clonotype: A much bigger clone sits one base away, suggesting this may be a read error. The J gene is TRBJ2-5, the V gene TRBV28, with 7 bases identical to TRBD2. Germline CDR1 and CDR2: MDHEN and SYDVKM. Unmatched junction bases numbered 16, after V lost 4 bases and J lost 5 bases. This CDR3 region has 17 residues. CDR3 sequence: CASSSSPLAGEEETQYF. The CDR3 DNA follows: TGTGCCAGCAGTTCATCCCCTCTGGCGGGGGAGGAGGAGACCCAGTACTTC.

At least ten counts were recorded for this clonotype. This chain uses TRBV28 with TRBJ1-2, with unresolved D. The CDR3 is 13 residues long. Per the germline V gene, CDR1 is MDHEN and CDR2 is SYDVKM. Trimming removed 4 bases at V and 4 bases at J, with 10 bases between. The CDR3 here is CASSSLAGYGYTF. In DNA form, the CDR3 reads TGTGCCAGCAGTTCCCTGGCAGGCTATGGCTACACCTTC.

At least ten counts were recorded for this clonotype. The chain joins TRBV5-1 to TRBJ2-7, with a possible D match to TRBD1 (6 bases). The CDR3 sequence is 15 residues long. The germline V gene encodes CDR1 SGHRS and CDR2 YFSETQ. Trimming stripped 4 bases from V and 4 bases from J, with 18 bases between. The CDR3 DNA sequence: TGCGCCAGCAGCATGCCGGACAGCAACCTATACGAGCAGTACTTC. Protein product: CASSMPDSNLYEQYF.

This clonotype was seen a few times. This chain joins TRBV27 and TRBJ2-1; D gene ambiguous. The CDR3 extends over 12 amino acids. Germline V gene sequence: CDR1 MNHEY, CDR2 SMNVEV (reference sequence). The germline V and J ends were trimmed by 1 base and 3 bases, with 1 base remaining between them. The CDR3 protein is CASSLYYNEQFF. In DNA form, the CDR3 reads TGTGCCAGCAGTTTATACTACAATGAGCAGTTCTTC.

A few counts support this clonotype. The rearrangement uses TRBV6-2 or TRBV6-3 and TRBJ2-7, with no clear D. There are 12 residues in the CDR3. Trimming left V 4 bases short and J 5 bases short, with 9 bases between. Germline V CDR1 and CDR2: MNHEY, SVGEGT. For the CDR3, the DNA is TGTGCCAGCAGTTTCAACTACAACGAGCAGTACTTC. It translates to CASSFNYNEQYF.

This clonotype was seen many times. The chain recombines TRBV27 with TRBJ1-4, with D uncertain. Germline V gene sequence: CDR1 MNHEY, CDR2 SMNVEV (reference sequence). V was shortened by 5 bases and J by 0 bases, with 19 bases between the two germline ends. This CDR3 is 18 amino acids long. Written as DNA, the CDR3 is TGTGCCAGCAGTCCCACCGGGATCCTGATCGCAACTAATGAAAAACTGTTTTTT. Translating gives CASSPTGILIATNEKLFF.

A few counts support this clonotype. V and J are TRBV11-2 and TRBJ2-3; 14 nucleotides line up with TRBD2. Losses at the gene ends were 5 bases for V and 4 bases for J; bases not matched to a gene: 8. CDR3 size: 17 residues. The V gene's germline CDR1 is SGHAT and CDR2 FQNNGV. The CDR3 region is CASSPTGLAGGSDTQYF. The CDR3 DNA is TGTGCCAGCAGCCCAACCGGACTAGCGGGGGGTTCAGATACGCAGTATTTT. Based on the CDR3 plus reference TRBV11-2 and TRBJ2-3, the full variable domain is EAGVAQSPRYKIIEKRQSVAFWCNPISGHATLYWYQQILGQGPKLLIQFQNNGVVDDSQLPKDRFSAERLKGVDSTLKIQPAKLEDSAVYLCASSPTGLAGGSDTQYFGPGTRLTVL.